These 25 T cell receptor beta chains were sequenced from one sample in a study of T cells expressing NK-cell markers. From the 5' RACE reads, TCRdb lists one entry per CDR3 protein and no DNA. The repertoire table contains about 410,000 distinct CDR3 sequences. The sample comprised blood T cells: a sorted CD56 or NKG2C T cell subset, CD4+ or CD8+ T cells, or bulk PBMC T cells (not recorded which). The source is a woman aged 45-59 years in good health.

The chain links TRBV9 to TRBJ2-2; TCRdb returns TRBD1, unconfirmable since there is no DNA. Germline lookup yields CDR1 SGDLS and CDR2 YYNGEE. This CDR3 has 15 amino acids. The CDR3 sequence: CASSAFPPNTGELFF.

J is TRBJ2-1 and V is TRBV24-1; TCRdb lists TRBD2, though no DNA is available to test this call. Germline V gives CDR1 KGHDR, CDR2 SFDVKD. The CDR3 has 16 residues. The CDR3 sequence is CATSDGTSGTYNEQFF.

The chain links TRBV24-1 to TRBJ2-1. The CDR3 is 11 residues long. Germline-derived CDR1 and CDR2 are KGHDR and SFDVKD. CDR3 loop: CATSRAQEQFF.

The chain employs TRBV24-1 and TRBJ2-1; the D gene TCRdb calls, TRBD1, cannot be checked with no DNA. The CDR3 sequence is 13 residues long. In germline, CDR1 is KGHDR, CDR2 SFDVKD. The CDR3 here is CATSITGYNEQFF.

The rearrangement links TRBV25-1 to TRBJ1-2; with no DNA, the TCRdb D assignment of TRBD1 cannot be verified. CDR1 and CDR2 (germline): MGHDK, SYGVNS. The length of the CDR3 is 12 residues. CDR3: CASTGQGYGYTF.

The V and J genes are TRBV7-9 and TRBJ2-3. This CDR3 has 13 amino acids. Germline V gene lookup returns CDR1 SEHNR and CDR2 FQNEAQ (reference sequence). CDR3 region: CASSPRDSDTQYF.

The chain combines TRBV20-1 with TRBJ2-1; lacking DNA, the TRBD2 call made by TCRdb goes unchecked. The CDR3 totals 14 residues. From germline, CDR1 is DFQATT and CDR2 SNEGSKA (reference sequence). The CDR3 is CSARDLGLAQREFF.

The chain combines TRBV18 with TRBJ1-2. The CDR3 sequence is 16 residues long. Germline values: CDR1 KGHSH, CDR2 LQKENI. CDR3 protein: CASSPGVTSKDYGYTF.

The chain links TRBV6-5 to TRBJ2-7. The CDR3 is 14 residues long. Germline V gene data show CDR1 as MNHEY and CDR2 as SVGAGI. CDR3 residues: CASSYSESGYEQYF.

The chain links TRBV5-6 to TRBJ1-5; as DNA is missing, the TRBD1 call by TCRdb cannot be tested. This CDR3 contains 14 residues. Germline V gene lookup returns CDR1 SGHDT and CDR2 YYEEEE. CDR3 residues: CASSWGGANQPQHF.

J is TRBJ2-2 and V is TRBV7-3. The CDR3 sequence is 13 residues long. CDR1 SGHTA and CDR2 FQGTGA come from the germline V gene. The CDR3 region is CASQGFNTGELFF.

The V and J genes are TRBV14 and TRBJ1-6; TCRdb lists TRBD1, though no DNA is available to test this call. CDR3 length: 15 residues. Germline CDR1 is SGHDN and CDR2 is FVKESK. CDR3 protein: CASSQEVGGHSPLHF.

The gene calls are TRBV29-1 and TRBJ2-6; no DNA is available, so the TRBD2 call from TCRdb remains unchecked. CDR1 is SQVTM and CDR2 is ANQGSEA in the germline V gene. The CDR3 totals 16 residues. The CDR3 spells CSVAGRPSSGANVLTF.

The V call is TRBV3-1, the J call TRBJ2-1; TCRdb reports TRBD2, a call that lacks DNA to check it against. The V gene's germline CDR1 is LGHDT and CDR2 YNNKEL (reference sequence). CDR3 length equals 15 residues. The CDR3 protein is CASSQDRAGGDEQFF.

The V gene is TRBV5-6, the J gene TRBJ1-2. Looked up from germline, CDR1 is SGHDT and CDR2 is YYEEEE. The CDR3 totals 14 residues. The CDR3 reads CASSFPRVGYGYTF. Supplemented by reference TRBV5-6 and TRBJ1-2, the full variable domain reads DAGVTQSPTHLIKTRGQQVTLRCSPKSGHDTVSWYQQALGQGPQFIFQYYEEEERQRGNFPDRFSGHQFPNYSSELNVNALLLGDSALYLCASSFPRVGYGYTFGSGTRLTVV.

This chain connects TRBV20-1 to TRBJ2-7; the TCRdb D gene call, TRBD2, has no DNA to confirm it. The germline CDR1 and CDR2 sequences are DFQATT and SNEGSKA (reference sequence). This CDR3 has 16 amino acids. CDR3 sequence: CSALPLLRGISYEQYF.

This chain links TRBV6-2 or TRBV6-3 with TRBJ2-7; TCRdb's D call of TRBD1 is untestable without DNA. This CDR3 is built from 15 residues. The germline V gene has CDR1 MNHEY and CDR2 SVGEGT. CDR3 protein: CASTNDRGRSYEQYF.

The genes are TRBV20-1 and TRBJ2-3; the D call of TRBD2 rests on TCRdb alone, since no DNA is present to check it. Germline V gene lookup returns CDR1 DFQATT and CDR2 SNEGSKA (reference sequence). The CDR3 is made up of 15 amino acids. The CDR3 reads CSARVERESVDTQYF.

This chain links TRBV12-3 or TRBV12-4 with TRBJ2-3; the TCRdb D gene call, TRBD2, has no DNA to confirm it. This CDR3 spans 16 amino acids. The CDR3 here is CASSPRITRLAVTQYF.

The CDR3 protein is CSASIASGLGETQYF. V and J are TRBV20-1 and TRBJ2-5. Germline V CDR1 and CDR2: DFQATT, SNEGSKA (reference sequence). The CDR3 has 15 residues.

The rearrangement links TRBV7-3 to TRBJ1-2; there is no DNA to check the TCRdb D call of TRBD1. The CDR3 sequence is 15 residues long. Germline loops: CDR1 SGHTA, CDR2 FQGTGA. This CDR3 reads CASSSRDRGDYGYTF.

The CDR3: CASSQDLAGLGETQYF. This chain connects TRBV3-1 to TRBJ2-5; the D gene TCRdb calls, TRBD1, cannot be checked with no DNA. The germline CDR1 and CDR2 sequences are LGHDT and YNNKEL (reference sequence). This CDR3 region has 16 residues.

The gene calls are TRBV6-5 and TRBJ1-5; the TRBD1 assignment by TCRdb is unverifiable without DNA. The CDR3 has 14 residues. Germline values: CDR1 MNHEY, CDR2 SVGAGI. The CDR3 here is CASSSAPWYQPQHF.

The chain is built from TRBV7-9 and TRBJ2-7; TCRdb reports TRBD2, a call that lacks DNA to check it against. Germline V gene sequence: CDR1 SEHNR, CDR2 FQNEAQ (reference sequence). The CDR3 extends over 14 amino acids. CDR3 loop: CASSPLILASEQYF.

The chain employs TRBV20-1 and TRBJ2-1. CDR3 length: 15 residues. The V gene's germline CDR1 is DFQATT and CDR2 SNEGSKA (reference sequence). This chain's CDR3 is CSARDNAGTYNEQFF.